These 10 T cell receptor beta chains were all obtained from the same sample, sequenced in a study of CD8+ T cells in alopecia areata (dated by TCRdb to between 2018 and 2020). Receptor libraries were prepared by the immunoSEQ multiplex PCR assay. RNA was extracted from all samples and reverse transcribed into cDNA as template for TCR sequencing. Here the immuneACCESS table is served through TCRdb, limited to in-frame sequences with V and J called. Missing clones are a known gap in these copies; in checked studies unresolved V genes cover under half, and the rest lacks a known reason. For this sample there are 120,000 to 150,000 clones; around two thirds appear just once. The ten largest clones add up to roughly a third of the sample. What was sequenced was CD8+ T cells sorted from blood. Source of these receptors: a human donor in good health.

The genes are TRBV30 and TRBJ1-2; 7 bases agree with TRBD1. After removal of 0 bases from V and 6 bases from J, the junction contained 7 bases not matched to a gene. From germline, CDR1 is GTSNPN and CDR2 SVGIG (reference sequence). CDR3 size: 14 residues. CDR3 in amino acids: CAWSVAGGLDGYTF. DNA of the CDR3: TGTGCCTGGAGTGTAGCAGGGGGATTGGATGGCTACACCTTC. Full variable domain (remainder filled in from reference TRBV30 and TRBJ1-2): SQTIHQWPATLVQPVGSPLSLECTVEGTSNPNLYWYRQAAGRGLQLLFYSVGIGQISSEVPQNLSASRPQDRQFILSSKKLLLSDSGFYLCAWSVAGGLDGYTFGSGTRLTVV.

This clone has just one count. The rearrangement uses TRBV5-4 and TRBJ2-2, with unresolved D. This CDR3 comprises 14 residues. Germline V gene lookup returns CDR1 SGHNT and CDR2 YYREEE (reference sequence). Trimming shortened V by 5 bases and J by 1 base, and 9 bases separated the two germline ends. The CDR3 here is CASSFTRNTGELFF. CDR3 nucleotide sequence: TGTGCCAGCAGTTTCACAAGGAACACCGGGGAGCTGTTTTTT. The full variable domain, completed using reference TRBV5-4 and TRBJ2-2, is ETGVTQSPTHLIKTRGQQVTLRCSSQSGHNTVSWYQQALGQGPQFIFQYYREEENGRGNFPPRFSGLQFPNYSSELNVNALELDDSALYLCASSFTRNTGELFFGEGSRLTVL.

CDR3: CASSETGVAYEQYF. CDR3 bases: TGTGCCAGCAGCGAGACAGGGGTAGCCTACGAGCAGTACTTC. This sequence joins TRBV5-6 and TRBJ2-7; the match to TRBD1 covers 8 bases. This CDR3 has 14 residues. Trimming removed 4 bases from V and 2 bases from J; junction bases left unmatched: 5. CDR1 is SGHDT, CDR2 YYEEEE, per germline.

The chain carries TRBV9 and TRBJ1-2; 7 bases line up with TRBD1. The V gene's germline CDR1 is SGDLS and CDR2 YYNGEE. Germline trimming cut 3 bases from V and 0 bases from J; bases unmatched to any gene: 8. The CDR3 is 16 amino acids. The CDR3, as DNA: TGTGCCAGCAGCGCCCCTCGGGGGACAGCTAACTATGGCTACACCTTC. Its translation: CASSAPRGTANYGYTF.

J is TRBJ1-4 and V is TRBV29-1; weak D call: TRBD1 (5 bases). This CDR3 contains 11 residues. Germline V lookup: CDR1 SQVTM, CDR2 ANQGSEA. The V and J ends lost 6 bases and 8 bases respectively, with 10 bases between them. CDR3 DNA: TGCAGCGTACGGGACCGGGAAAAACTGTTTTTT. Translation gives CSVRDREKLFF.

V and J are TRBV29-1 and TRBJ2-1; TRBD1 or TRBD2 may be the D gene (6 bases each). The V end lost 2 bases, the J end lost 4 bases, and 15 bases lay between the germline ends. The CDR3 is made up of 15 amino acids. CDR1 and CDR2 from the germline V gene are SQVTM and ANQGSEA. The DNA of the CDR3 is TGCAGCGTTGAAAGGGGGGTCCCCCCTTACAATGAGCAGTTCTTC. Encoded protein: CSVERGVPPYNEQFF.

The genes are TRBV7-9 and TRBJ2-7, with 8 bases matching TRBD2. Germline V gives CDR1 SEHNR, CDR2 FQNEAQ (reference sequence). The CDR3 extends over 14 amino acids. The V and J ends lost 3 bases and 1 base, in that order; junction bases with no gene match: 2. In DNA, the CDR3 is TGTGCCAGCAGCTTCCAGCGGGAGTCCTACGAGCAGTACTTC. As protein: CASSFQRESYEQYF.

This clone has more than one count but fewer than ten. The chain carries TRBV5-6 and TRBJ2-5, with 10 bases matching TRBD2. The J segment lost 5 bases and the V segment lost 1 base, leaving 5 bases of the junction unmatched. The CDR3 runs 15 residues. CDR1 is SGHDT and CDR2 is YYEEEE in the germline V gene. The CDR3 sequence: CASSLLAGGFETQYF. Here the CDR3 DNA reads TGTGCCAGCAGCTTGTTAGCGGGAGGCTTCGAGACCCAGTACTTC.

This clone has more than one count but fewer than ten. The V and J genes are TRBV7-9 and TRBJ1-2; TRBD1 is a possible D gene (5 bases). This CDR3 has 15 amino acids. CDR1 is SEHNR, CDR2 FQNEAQ, per germline (reference sequence). The V and J ends lost 5 bases and 5 bases respectively, with 18 bases between them. This chain's CDR3 is CASSPEQGRFYGYTF. The DNA for the CDR3 is TGTGCCAGCAGCCCAGAGCAGGGAAGATTTTATGGCTACACCTTC.

This clone was picked up a small number of times. The gene calls are TRBV29-1 and TRBJ2-3; 7 bases agree with TRBD1. V shed 6 bases, J shed 8 bases, and the junction held 5 bases outside the gene matches. There are 11 residues in the CDR3. Germline CDR1 and CDR2: SQVTM and ANQGSEA. The CDR3 region is CSVNRQGTQYF. Written as DNA, the CDR3 is TGCAGCGTGAATAGACAGGGTACGCAGTATTTT.